Sequencing of this T cell receptor beta chain was carried out in a study of T cells in localized non-small cell lung cancer (dated by TCRdb to the early 2020s). Regarding the study in general: The study examined T cell repertoires in under 300 patients with early-stage NSCLC and compared tumors with uninvolved tumor-adjacent lungs. The cohort consisted of under 300 treatment-naive NSCLC patients whose localized lung tumors had been resected. Of the NSCLC patients, 120 to 150 were male and about 97 were female, and the mean age was approximately 64 years.

For CDR1 and CDR2, the germline V gene lists KGHSH and LQKENI. Including the terminal cysteine and phenylalanine, the CDR3 comprises 15 residues. The read is trimmed to its CDR3 DNA, 45 bases read in frame from base 1. Relative to germline, V is missing 6 bases and J is missing 9 bases, with 11 bases of the junction outside any gene match. Study-level results and caveats: Higher T cell density in blood was associated with longer overall survival, whereas higher clonality in adjacent lung was associated with shorter survival. Uninvolved tumor-adjacent lung showed the highest T cell clonality, higher than tumor, which suggests more focused antigenic responses in the uninvolved tumor-adjacent lung. Because multi-region tumor sequencing was not performed, intratumor heterogeneity could not be ruled out. Because of the exploratory design, TCR variables were selected using unadjusted p-values without false-discovery rate correction. A median of about 55 of the top 100 tumor clones were detected in paired uninvolved adjacent lung, and around 30 of these tumor clones were also found among the top 100 clones of the paired uninvolved adjacent lung.

The immunoSEQ Assay was used to sequence TCR beta CDR3 regions from DNA. Regarding the original processing steps: To compute T cell density, TCR beta template counts were normalized to usable DNA, which was estimated by amplifying housekeeping genes. Using the preseqR package, richness was estimated by extrapolating to 120,000 templates for tissue samples and 400,000 templates for PBMC samples. Clonality was taken to be one minus Pielou's evenness. Tissue-enriched TCRs were identified by differential abundance testing using productive amino-acid clonotypes, minimum total count 5 and alpha 0.1. Repertoire overlap between compartments was quantified with the Jaccard Index and Morisita Overlap Index. GLIPH grouped TCR beta CDR3s together with public tetramer-defined viral CDR3s, and a viral motif had to include at least three viral sequences and also show V-gene enrichment. Entries here come from immuneACCESS through TCRdb and include only in-frame sequences with V and J called. Some clones fail to appear in such tables; in the studies checked, an unresolved V gene covers under half of the shortfall, and the cause of the remainder is unknown. The V and J calls and the clone size are those of that table, but D and trimming were determined from the DNA. The sample table contains some 72,000 clones; only one count was recorded for approximately 84% of them. The top ten clonotypes cover approximately 3% of the sample.

At diagnosis, peripheral blood, uninvolved tumor-adjacent lung and tumor were collected and were preserved as a mix of fresh-frozen and FFPE material. For TCR repertoire profiling, blood samples were analyzed in the form of peripheral blood mononuclear cells. Worth noting for this clone: There is no known antigen for this receptor. Base qualities are missing; no much larger clone stands one base away.

Recombination connected TRBV18 to TRBJ2-1, with 10 junctional bases fitting TRBD2. Sequences were derived from peripheral blood, sampled before any cancer treatment. The origin of this receptor is a man between 40 and 69 years old with stage I lung adenocarcinoma. The DNA reads TGTGCCAGCTCGCCCCTAGCGGGAGATGGACGTGAGCAGTTCTTC. It encodes CASSPLAGDGREQFF.